Given below is one T cell receptor beta chain in context. Its antigen is still unknown. It may be a read error: a sequence one base away is much more abundant. This likely comes from a read error, as the CDR3 has no conserved phenylalanine or tryptophan at its end. Amplification of TCR beta CDR3 regions was performed using RNA transcripts as template. An initial round of RT-PCR targeting the TCR CDR3 relied on the HTBI primer set. TCRdb recomputed calls from the multiplex PCR reads with MiXCR, one row per CDR3 protein. The repertoire holds around 440,000 distinct CDR3 sequences, around 14% seen once, with 13% to 15% in the top ten. The entry originates in a study of T cells in Graves' hyperthyroidism and ophthalmopathy. Regarding the study as a whole: Blood shared most expanded thyroid clonotypes above 0.001. Stable hyperthyroidism was told apart from ophthalmopathy by a model built on 13 V-J features.

Those with hyperthyroidism were 18 to 65 years old, newly diagnosed, and ill for under 2 months. Clinical symptoms, serum thyroxine, TRAb, thyroid ultrasound and orbital computed tomography informed diagnoses. Trimming left V 1 base short and J 3 bases short, with 10 bases between. This CDR3 spans 14 amino acids. Germline V gene sequence: CDR1 SEHNR, CDR2 FQNEAQ (reference sequence). This chain links TRBV7-9 with TRBJ2-7; D unresolved. The sequence was collected from a woman between 18 and 29 years old with Graves' hyperthyroidism. Sequences were obtained from blood. The CDR3 loop is CASSLEVAHYEQYS. The CDR3 DNA reads as TGTGCCAGCAGCTTAGAGGTAGCCCACTACGAGCAGTACTCC.